This is a list of T cell receptor beta chains from one sample in a study of graft-versus-host responses after intestinal transplantation. The table came from immunoSEQ multiplex PCR; TCRdb's copy has only in-frame clones and leaves some out. The sample yields around 120,000 clones, 90% seen once. These receptors have no known antigen. Sample: unstimulated CD4+ T cells sorted from spleen or lymph node cells, taken before intestinal transplant. Receptor source: a human donor who received an intestinal transplant. CDR3s include the opening cysteine and the closing phenylalanine or tryptophan. Each record gives: D gene, V gene, J gene, clone size, CDR3 DNA, CDR3 protein. The D gene is left open where the match is weak. Some rows mark clone size as missing; the rest say once, few, many or name a class of expanded clone.

d_call: TRBD2; v_call: TRBV29-1; j_call: TRBJ2-7; clone_size: NA; cdr3_nt: TGCAGCGTGTTAACTAGCGGCCCTTCCTACGAGCAGTACTTC; cdr3_aa: CSVLTSGPSYEQYF
d_call: TRBD2; v_call: TRBV4-3; j_call: TRBJ2-1; clone_size: NA; cdr3_nt: TGCGCCAGCAGCCAAGATCTAGCGGGGGGGCTTGAGCAGTTCTTC; cdr3_aa: CASSQDLAGGLEQFF
d_call: TRBD1; v_call: TRBV18; j_call: TRBJ2-1; clone_size: NA; cdr3_nt: TGTGCCAGCTCAAGTCCGGGACAGCGAAATGCCTACAATGAGCAGTTCTTC; cdr3_aa: CASSSPGQRNAYNEQFF
d_call: NA; v_call: TRBV28; j_call: TRBJ2-7; clone_size: NA; cdr3_nt: TGTGCCAGCAGTCCCGTCGGCACACTAACCTACGAGCAGTACTTC; cdr3_aa: CASSPVGTLTYEQYF
d_call: NA; v_call: TRBV5-5; j_call: TRBJ2-1; clone_size: once; cdr3_nt: TGTGCCAGCAGCTTACGGACTCCCAGCTCCTACAATGAGCAGTTCTTC; cdr3_aa: CASSLRTPSSYNEQFF
d_call: NA; v_call: TRBV6-5; j_call: TRBJ2-3; clone_size: NA; cdr3_nt: TGTGCCAGCATCCTTCCGGGCACAGATACGCAGTATTTT; cdr3_aa: CASILPGTDTQYF
d_call: TRBD2; v_call: TRBV6-1; j_call: TRBJ2-1; clone_size: NA; cdr3_nt: TGTGCCACCACCCTGGGGGGGAACACCTACAATGAGCAGTTCTTC; cdr3_aa: CATTLGGNTYNEQFF
d_call: TRBD2; v_call: TRBV11-3; j_call: TRBJ2-1; clone_size: NA; cdr3_nt: TGTGCCAGCAGCCCGGGACTAGCGCTTTACAATGAGCAGTTCTTC; cdr3_aa: CASSPGLALYNEQFF
d_call: NA; v_call: TRBV6-1; j_call: TRBJ1-4; clone_size: NA; cdr3_nt: TGTGCCAGCTATAATGAAAAACTGTTTTTT; cdr3_aa: CASYNEKLFF
d_call: TRBD1; v_call: TRBV29-1; j_call: TRBJ1-1; clone_size: NA; cdr3_nt: TGCAGCGTCAATCATTTTACAGGGGGCGCGGGTACTGAAGCTTTCTTT; cdr3_aa: CSVNHFTGGAGTEAFF
d_call: TRBD1; v_call: TRBV7-2; j_call: TRBJ1-4; clone_size: NA; cdr3_nt: TGTGCCAGCAGCCTACAGGGGTGGCAGAAACTGTTTTTT; cdr3_aa: CASSLQGWQKLFF
d_call: TRBD2; v_call: TRBV4-1; j_call: TRBJ2-1; clone_size: NA; cdr3_nt: TGCGCCAGCAGCCAACTACTTAGCGGGAGGAGCTCCTACAATGAGCAGTTCTTC; cdr3_aa: CASSQLLSGRSSYNEQFF
d_call: NA; v_call: TRBV28; j_call: TRBJ2-3; clone_size: NA; cdr3_nt: TGTGCCAGCAGCCCCTCGGATACGCAGTATTTT; cdr3_aa: CASSPSDTQYF
d_call: TRBD1; v_call: TRBV18; j_call: TRBJ2-1; clone_size: NA; cdr3_nt: TGTGCCAGCTCGACCCGGACAGGGGGCTCCTACAATGAGCAGTTCTTC; cdr3_aa: CASSTRTGGSYNEQFF
d_call: NA; v_call: TRBV11-2; j_call: TRBJ2-7; clone_size: NA; cdr3_nt: TGTGCCAGCACCCCTACCTCGGTCTACTCCGAGCAGTACTTC; cdr3_aa: CASTPTSVYSEQYF
d_call: NA; v_call: TRBV2; j_call: TRBJ2-7; clone_size: NA; cdr3_nt: TGTGCCAGCAGTGAAGCGCTCTACCCCTACGACGAGCAGTACTTC; cdr3_aa: CASSEALYPYDEQYF
d_call: NA; v_call: TRBV6-1; j_call: TRBJ1-4; clone_size: NA; cdr3_nt: TGTGCCAGCAGTGTAGCGTTAGATACTAATGAAAAACTGTTTTTT; cdr3_aa: CASSVALDTNEKLFF
d_call: NA; v_call: TRBV27; j_call: TRBJ1-1; clone_size: NA; cdr3_nt: TGTGCCAGCAGTTTAACCCCGCCAGGGGTAAGTTTAACTGAAGCTTTCTTT; cdr3_aa: CASSLTPPGVSLTEAFF
d_call: NA; v_call: TRBV20-1; j_call: TRBJ1-1; clone_size: NA; cdr3_nt: TGCAGTGCTAGACATAACACTGAAGCTTTCTTT; cdr3_aa: CSARHNTEAFF
d_call: NA; v_call: TRBV6-1; j_call: TRBJ1-4; clone_size: NA; cdr3_nt: TGTGCCAGCAGTGACCAAATGTCACCAGGGCGAAGGGTGTTTTTT; cdr3_aa: CASSDQMSPGRRVFF
d_call: NA; v_call: TRBV2; j_call: TRBJ1-5; clone_size: NA; cdr3_nt: TGTGCCAGCACCCCCGACCGGGGTAGCAATCAGCCCCAGCATTTT; cdr3_aa: CASTPDRGSNQPQHF
d_call: NA; v_call: TRBV15; j_call: TRBJ2-6; clone_size: NA; cdr3_nt: TGTGCCACCAGCCAACGACCAGAGGTCTCTGGGGCCAACGTCCTGACTTTC; cdr3_aa: CATSQRPEVSGANVLTF
d_call: NA; v_call: TRBV21-1; j_call: TRBJ2-4; clone_size: NA; cdr3_nt: TGTGCCAGCAGCAAAGTAAGGGGCCGGGAGCGGCGCAAAAACATTCAGTACTTC; cdr3_aa: CASSKVRGRERRKNIQYF
d_call: NA; v_call: TRBV7-2; j_call: TRBJ2-7; clone_size: NA; cdr3_nt: TGTGCCAGCAGCTTAGTCGACAGAGTGAAGCAGTACTTC; cdr3_aa: CASSLVDRVKQYF
d_call: NA; v_call: TRBV4-3; j_call: TRBJ1-6; clone_size: NA; cdr3_nt: TGCGCCAGCAGCCAAGACCAGGGAACACCCCTCCACTTT; cdr3_aa: CASSQDQGTPLHF
d_call: TRBD2; v_call: TRBV7-9; j_call: TRBJ2-7; clone_size: few; cdr3_nt: TGTGCCAGCAGCTCCGGGACTAGCGGGGCCTACGAGCAGTACTTC; cdr3_aa: CASSSGTSGAYEQYF
d_call: NA; v_call: TRBV27; j_call: TRBJ2-2; clone_size: NA; cdr3_nt: TGTGCCAGCAGTTTAATGAGGACCGGGGAGCTGTTTTTT; cdr3_aa: CASSLMRTGELFF
d_call: NA; v_call: TRBV28; j_call: TRBJ1-4; clone_size: NA; cdr3_nt: TGTGCCAGCAGTTTTTCAGCAGGGGTTGGGGAAAAACTGTTTTTT; cdr3_aa: CASSFSAGVGEKLFF
d_call: TRBD1; v_call: TRBV10-3; j_call: TRBJ2-7; clone_size: NA; cdr3_nt: TGTGCCACCGCGGATACAGGGGGTACCTACGAGCAGTACTTC; cdr3_aa: CATADTGGTYEQYF
d_call: TRBD1; v_call: TRBV6-1; j_call: TRBJ1-4; clone_size: few; cdr3_nt: TGTGCCAGTGGACAGGGCTCCTTTAATGAAAAACTGTTTTTT; cdr3_aa: CASGQGSFNEKLFF
d_call: NA; v_call: TRBV6-5; j_call: TRBJ1-4; clone_size: once; cdr3_nt: TGTGCCAGCAGTTCCCTGGACAGTGGGGGCGAAAAACTGTTTTTT; cdr3_aa: CASSSLDSGGEKLFF
d_call: NA; v_call: TRBV19; j_call: TRBJ1-1; clone_size: NA; cdr3_nt: TGTGCCAGTAGTATAGTAGCGGCTATGAACACTGAAGCTTTCTTT; cdr3_aa: CASSIVAAMNTEAFF
d_call: TRBD2; v_call: TRBV9; j_call: TRBJ2-5; clone_size: NA; cdr3_nt: TGTGCCAGCTCCTGGACCGTGACTAGCGGGCAAGAGACCCAGTACTTC; cdr3_aa: CASSWTVTSGQETQYF
d_call: NA; v_call: TRBV5-1; j_call: TRBJ2-5; clone_size: NA; cdr3_nt: TGCGCCAGCAGCTACCAGTCCCAGGGCGGAGAGACCCAGTACTTC; cdr3_aa: CASSYQSQGGETQYF
d_call: NA; v_call: TRBV10-1; j_call: TRBJ2-3; clone_size: NA; cdr3_nt: TGCGCCAGCAGTGCCGGGACTAGCACAGATACGCAGTATTTT; cdr3_aa: CASSAGTSTDTQYF
d_call: TRBD2; v_call: TRBV7-8; j_call: TRBJ2-3; clone_size: NA; cdr3_nt: TGTGCCAGCAGCTTACTTCAGCGGGAGTCAGATACGCAGTATTTT; cdr3_aa: CASSLLQRESDTQYF
d_call: TRBD1; v_call: TRBV5-1; j_call: TRBJ2-6; clone_size: NA; cdr3_nt: TGCGCCAGCAGCTTACAGGGGGCGTTGCTTGCTGGGGCCAACGTCCTGACTTTC; cdr3_aa: CASSLQGALLAGANVLTF
d_call: NA; v_call: TRBV7-9; j_call: TRBJ1-6; clone_size: NA; cdr3_nt: TGTGCCAGCAGCGGAGACAGGCTCTATAATTCACCCCTCCACTTT; cdr3_aa: CASSGDRLYNSPLHF
d_call: TRBD1; v_call: TRBV5-6; j_call: TRBJ2-4; clone_size: once; cdr3_nt: TGTGCCAGCAGCTTCTCTCGGGACAGGGGTTTTATGAACATTCAGTACTTC; cdr3_aa: CASSFSRDRGFMNIQYF
d_call: TRBD1; v_call: TRBV15; j_call: TRBJ2-3; clone_size: NA; cdr3_nt: TGTGCCACCAGCAGAGATACAGGGGGCAATACGCAGTATTTT; cdr3_aa: CATSRDTGGNTQYF
d_call: NA; v_call: TRBV18; j_call: TRBJ1-6; clone_size: NA; cdr3_nt: TGTGCCAGCTCAGGAGGAGATAATTCACCCCTCCACTTT; cdr3_aa: CASSGGDNSPLHF
d_call: NA; v_call: TRBV9; j_call: TRBJ1-2; clone_size: NA; cdr3_nt: TGTGCCAGCAGCTACAGGGAGGGGGGGCGAGGCTACACCTTC; cdr3_aa: CASSYREGGRGYTF
d_call: TRBD1; v_call: TRBV5-1; j_call: TRBJ2-5; clone_size: NA; cdr3_nt: TGCGCCAGCAGCCCACAGCCCGGGACAGGGGGAGAGACCCAGTACTTC; cdr3_aa: CASSPQPGTGGETQYF
d_call: TRBD2; v_call: TRBV5-1; j_call: TRBJ2-5; clone_size: NA; cdr3_nt: TGCGCCAGCAGCTTGGAATCCCTAGCGGGGGGAGAGACCCAGTACTTC; cdr3_aa: CASSLESLAGGETQYF
d_call: NA; v_call: TRBV7-2; j_call: TRBJ2-7; clone_size: NA; cdr3_nt: TGTGCCAGCAGCTTATCAGTGGCAGGGGAGTACGAGCAGTACTTC; cdr3_aa: CASSLSVAGEYEQYF
d_call: NA; v_call: TRBV5-1; j_call: TRBJ2-5; clone_size: NA; cdr3_nt: TGCGCCAGCAGCTTGGTGTCCGGCCAAGAGACCCAGTACTTC; cdr3_aa: CASSLVSGQETQYF
d_call: NA; v_call: TRBV28; j_call: TRBJ1-3; clone_size: once; cdr3_nt: TGTGCCAGCAGTTTTGAAGCCTCTGGAAACACCATATATTTT; cdr3_aa: CASSFEASGNTIYF
d_call: NA; v_call: TRBV7-9; j_call: TRBJ2-1; clone_size: NA; cdr3_nt: TGTGCCAGCAGCTTTCCCAAAGGGGATGAGCAGTTCTTC; cdr3_aa: CASSFPKGDEQFF
d_call: NA; v_call: TRBV19; j_call: TRBJ2-3; clone_size: NA; cdr3_nt: TGTGCCAGTAGTCATCTAGCTAGCTTTGGGAGCACAGATACGCAGTATTTT; cdr3_aa: CASSHLASFGSTDTQYF